Described below is a single TCR beta chain sequence and its context. A single record per CDR3 protein comes from TCRdb applying MiXCR to the 5' RACE reads. The profile shows 350,000 to 450,000 distinct CDR3 sequences, about 19% of them singletons. The CDR3 loop spans 11 amino acids. Trimming took 5 bases from V and 6 from J, leaving 6 bases between them. Per the germline V gene, CDR1 is KGHDR and CDR2 is SFDVKD. The data were taken from a study of T-cell memory formation after mild COVID-19. For the study at large: In these data, TCR clusters were largely donor specific.

Sequenced input: PBMCs or a T cell subset sorted from them (not recorded which). This receptor was obtained from an adult woman who had mild COVID-19 (a few samples of this study predate the infection). Cell type and time point are not known. The V and J genes are TRBV24-1 and TRBJ2-5; D is uncertain. The DNA for the CDR3 is TGTGCCACCAGTGCTCGCCAGACCCAGTACTTC. Its protein product is CATSARQTQYF.